This T cell receptor (beta chain) is drawn from a study of Ad26.COV2.S vaccination and SARS-CoV-2 variants. Study at large: COV1001, an Ad26.COV2.S trial, supplied this vaccine-arm donor. Each vaccinee took Ad26.COV2.S intramuscularly, once or twice 56 days apart.

Treatment described: some 19 received Ad26.COV2.S at low or high dose, single or two shots; about 5 received placebo; per-sample allocation not given. Material that was analyzed had been drawn on day 63 after the first vaccine or placebo injection. Sequencing was performed with immunoSEQ multiplex PCR; in TCRdb, only in-frame clones are kept and a portion is missing. The sample holds around 270,000 clones; roughly 89% are singletons and the top ten take roughly 3%. CDR1 MNHEY and CDR2 SVGAGI come from the germline V gene. V was cut by 2 bases and J by 8 bases, with 6 bases left in between. The CDR3 consists of 11 residues.

The sequences come from peripheral blood, collected in a trial of Ad26.COV2.S vaccine versus placebo. This rearrangement joins TRBV6-5 to TRBJ1-1, with unresolved D. This clonotype was obtained from a person aged 18-60 years who received the Ad26.COV2.S COVID-19 vaccine or a placebo. CDR3 protein: CASSYGIEAFF. CDR3 sequence (DNA): TGTGCCAGCAGTTACGGTATCGAAGCTTTCTTT.